This TCR beta chain was captured by sequencing in a study of sequential checkpoint blockade in melanoma. In the study overall: Arm A got nivolumab then ipilimumab; arm B the reverse, 1:1. Each arm's sequence ended with maintenance nivolumab.

Germline assignment: CDR1 SGHVS and CDR2 FQNEAQ. V was trimmed by 5 bases and J by 9 bases, leaving 8 bases between them. The CDR3 contains 11 residues. Measured with immunoSEQ multiplex PCR; TCRdb has only the in-frame clones, and not every one. The sample lists approximately 26,000 clones, over 60% seen once, with roughly 23% in the top ten. Described treatment: randomized to nivolumab then ipilimumab (arm A) or the reverse (arm B). No patient had prior DNA-damaging chemotherapy. PBMC sorting kept live CD3+CD8+ cells without CD19 or CD56. The rearrangement joins TRBV7-8 to TRBJ1-3; no definite D call. The TCR sequence derives from a human donor with melanoma. This sample comprised CD8+ T cells sorted from blood (inferred from file names), obtained from a patient given nivolumab and ipilimumab in sequence. CDR3 amino acids: CASSGGSTIYF. CDR3 DNA sequence: TGTGCCAGCAGCGGAGGGAGCACCATATATTTT.